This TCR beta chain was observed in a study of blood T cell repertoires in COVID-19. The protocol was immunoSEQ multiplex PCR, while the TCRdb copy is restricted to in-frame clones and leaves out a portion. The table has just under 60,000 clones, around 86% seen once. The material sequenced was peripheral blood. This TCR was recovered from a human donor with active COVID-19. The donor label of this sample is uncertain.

The CDR3 spells CASSPLGGNSGANVLTF. Written as DNA, the CDR3 is TGTGCCAGTAGTCCCCTGGGAGGGAACTCTGGGGCCAACGTCCTGACTTTC. This rearrangement joins TRBV19 to TRBJ2-6; TRBD2 matches 7 bases. The CDR3 totals 17 residues. Germline CDR1 reads LNHDA; CDR2 reads SQIVND (reference sequence). The V gene end was trimmed by 5 bases and the J gene end by 0 bases; junction bases not matched to a gene: 7.